This TCR beta chain came from a study of CXCR3-negative and CXCR3-positive naive CD8 T cells. General study points: CXCR3-positive naive cells had more hydrophobic TRB CDR3s than CXCR3-negative naive cells.

With respect to this clonotype: Its antigen remains unidentified.

The CDR3 consists of 20 residues. Germline V gene lookup returns CDR1 LNHDA and CDR2 SQIVND (reference sequence). cDNA libraries for TRB were generated by 5' RACE incorporating UMI labels. TCRdb reanalyzed the 5' RACE reads and collapses them to one entry per CDR3 protein, without DNA. The table lists some 120,000 distinct CDR3 sequences. This clonotype originated in a human donor in good health. Some clones in this sample may be carry-over from other donors' samples. The specimen sequenced was naive CXCR3+ CD8+ T cells from blood. Subset meaning: CD45RO-CCR7+CD27+CD95- naive CD8+ T cells expressing CXCR3 (TNR3+). The chain employs TRBV19 and TRBJ2-6; TCRdb's assignment of TRBD2 cannot be checked, as there is no DNA. CDR3 protein: CASSIESGTSGPSGANVLTF.